This TCR beta chain was recovered during a study of CD8 T cells in Susac syndrome. TEMRA cells were FACS-enriched, while CD8+ and CD4+ T cells were negatively isolated. This clonotype showed up just once. Its specificity is unknown. An amount of RNA that ranged from roughly 0.45 to 1 ug was reverse transcribed with random hexamers. By means of immunoSEQ multiplex PCR, TCR beta CDR3 spanning 54 Vbeta and 13 Jbeta underwent amplification. From the immunoSEQ multiplex PCR reads, TCRdb called clonotypes with MiXCR, one entry per CDR3 protein. This sample carries some 130,000 distinct CDR3 sequences, around 95% of them seen once, and the ten largest clones take more than 0.15%. The CDR3 extends over 15 amino acids. Trimming removed 0 bases from V and 5 bases from J, with 13 bases in between. Per the germline V gene, CDR1 is KGHSH and CDR2 is LQKENI. Study-wide results and caveats: Susac-specific public clones were found in total CD8+ and CD8+ TEMRA repertoires, numbering roughly 15 and five, respectively. Susac CD8+ clonal expansion peaked in TEMRA cells and active patients.

This TCR came from a human donor with Susac syndrome. This chain connects TRBV18 to TRBJ1-2, with a possible D match to TRBD1 (5 bases). The sequencing sample was made of CD8+ T cells from PBMCs. This chain's CDR3 is CASSPPTDTRYGYTF. The CDR3 DNA is TGTGCCAGCTCACCACCGACAGACACAAGATATGGCTACACCTTC.